The sample holds many counts of the clone carrying this T cell receptor (beta chain). The antigen remains unidentified. Using its own MiXCR run on the RT-PCR reads, TCRdb lists one record per CDR3 protein. This table holds roughly 460,000 distinct CDR3 sequences, approximately 11% found once. The data originate from a study of response to subunit inactivated influenza vaccine. Overall study results and limits: Authors suggested each seasonal flu vaccination may recruit only limited numbers of new T cells.

V was cut by 6 bases and J by 2 bases, with 16 bases left in between. The CDR3 length is 14 residues. From germline, CDR1 is SQVTM and CDR2 ANQGSEA. The receptor comes from a man aged 50-60 years who received an inactivated influenza vaccine. This chain uses TRBV29-1 with TRBJ2-5; unclear D gene. Sequencing was performed on PBMCs from blood, taken roughly 6 weeks after vaccination. The CDR3 is CSVGNGLLQETQYF. The DNA for the CDR3 is TGCAGCGTGGGTAACGGGCTGTTGCAAGAGACCCAGTACTTC.